What follows are 10 T cell receptor beta chains derived from one specimen sequenced in a study of cytotoxic CD8 clonotypes in ibrutinib-treated CLL. TCRdb's table, derived via immunoSEQ multiplex PCR, lists solely in-frame clones and lacks some. The sample yields about 140,000 clones, over 75% seen once. Sequencing was performed on PBMCs, taken after 36 months of ibrutinib treatment. The receptors shown here come from a human donor with chronic lymphocytic leukemia.

The gene calls are TRBV28 and TRBJ1-1; D unclear. Germline assignment: CDR1 MDHEN and CDR2 SYDVKM. Trimming took 6 bases from V and 7 from J, leaving 12 bases between them. The CDR3 loop spans 12 amino acids. For the CDR3, the DNA is TGTGCCAGCAGAGTGGGTGGCAGTGAAGCTTTCTTT. Translating it yields CASRVGGSEAFF.

This chain connects TRBV4-1 to TRBJ1-5; D is perhaps TRBD1 (6 bases). V lost 1 base and J lost 5, with 12 bases in between. CDR1 and CDR2 from the germline V gene are MGHRA and YSYEKL. This CDR3 has 15 residues. CDR3 sequence reads: CASSQVTGGHQPQHF. CDR3 DNA sequence: TGCGCCAGCAGCCAAGTGACGGGGGGCCATCAGCCCCAGCATTTT.

The CDR3 nucleotides read TGTGCCAGTAGGGGCCGAGGGCGGGCGCAGTATTTT. This translates into CASRGRGRAQYF. The rearrangement uses TRBV19 and TRBJ2-3; the D gene is possibly TRBD2 (5 bases). There are 12 residues in the CDR3. The germline V and J ends were trimmed by 6 bases and 10 bases, with 14 bases remaining between them. Per the germline V gene, CDR1 is LNHDA and CDR2 is SQIVND (reference sequence). Complete variable domain (other parts from reference TRBV19 and TRBJ2-3): DGGITQSPKYLFRKEGQNVTLSCEQNLNHDAMYWYRQDPGQGLRLIYYSQIVNDFQKGDIAEGYSVSREKKESFPLTVTSAQKNPTAFYLCASRGRGRAQYFGPGTRLTVL.

The gene calls are TRBV28 and TRBJ2-7; D call uncertain. Trimming took 6 bases from V and 3 from J, leaving 9 bases between them. In germline, CDR1 is MDHEN, CDR2 SYDVKM. The CDR3 contains 12 residues. In nucleotides, the CDR3 is TGTGCCAGCAGCACGAACGACTACGAGCAGTACTTC. It specifies CASSTNDYEQYF.

This sequence joins TRBV28 and TRBJ2-4, with 10 bases lining up with TRBD1. This CDR3 is 17 amino acids long. With 3 bases clipped from V and 1 base from J, the junction kept 6 bases outside the gene matches. Germline CDR1 reads MDHEN; CDR2 reads SYDVKM. The CDR3 DNA reads TGTGCCAGCAGTTTTTCGGCGGGACAGGGGGCCAAAAACATTCAGTACTTC. Encoded protein: CASSFSAGQGAKNIQYF.

The chain joins TRBV27 to TRBJ2-7; D is perhaps TRBD1 (6 bases). The germline V and J ends were trimmed by 4 bases and 2 bases, with 9 bases remaining between them. Germline lookup yields CDR1 MNHEY and CDR2 SMNVEV (reference sequence). The CDR3 is 13 amino acids. Here the CDR3 reads CASSYRAAYEQYF. The CDR3 nucleotides are TGTGCCAGCAGTTACAGGGCTGCCTACGAGCAGTACTTC.

The J gene is TRBJ2-7, the V gene TRBV30, with TRBD2 as a possible D gene (5 bases). V lost 0 bases to trimming and J lost 3 bases, with 15 bases between them. The CDR3 consists of 15 residues. The V gene's germline CDR1 is GTSNPN and CDR2 SVGIG (reference sequence). CDR3 nucleotides: TGTGCCTGGAGTGTTTTCGACTACCGCAACTACGAGCAGTACTTC. Translating gives CAWSVFDYRNYEQYF. Using reference TRBV30 and TRBJ2-7 for the parts outside the CDR3, the full variable domain is SQTIHQWPATLVQPVGSPLSLECTVEGTSNPNLYWYRQAAGRGLQLLFYSVGIGQISSEVPQNLSASRPQDRQFILSSKKLLLSDSGFYLCAWSVFDYRNYEQYFGPGTRLTVT.

The V gene is TRBV18, the J gene TRBJ1-1; no definite D call. The CDR3 has 16 amino acids. Trimming took 1 base from V and 5 from J, leaving 17 bases between them. CDR1 and CDR2 from the germline V gene are KGHSH and LQKENI. CDR3 DNA sequence: TGTGCCAGCTCACCACGGGCGTCAACCACTTTAACTGAAGCTTTCTTT. Translating it yields CASSPRASTTLTEAFF.

The chain recombines TRBV10-3 with TRBJ1-2; D not resolved. The V end was cut by 10 bases, the J end by 7 bases, with 22 bases between. Germline assignment: CDR1 ENHRY and CDR2 SYGVKD. The CDR3 sequence is 14 residues long. The CDR3: CASQTGSLAVGYTF. The CDR3 DNA follows: TGTGCCAGCCAGACGGGATCGCTGGCGGTTGGCTACACCTTC.

The CDR3 is CASSSYQGGWSQPQHF. The CDR3 DNA is TGTGCCAGCAGCTCGTACCAGGGGGGCTGGAGTCAGCCCCAGCATTTT. This chain joins TRBV7-9 and TRBJ1-5, with 7 bases identical to TRBD1. The CDR3 sequence is 16 residues long. V shed 4 bases, J shed 6 bases, and the junction held 12 bases outside the gene matches. Germline CDR1 reads SEHNR; CDR2 reads FQNEAQ (reference sequence).